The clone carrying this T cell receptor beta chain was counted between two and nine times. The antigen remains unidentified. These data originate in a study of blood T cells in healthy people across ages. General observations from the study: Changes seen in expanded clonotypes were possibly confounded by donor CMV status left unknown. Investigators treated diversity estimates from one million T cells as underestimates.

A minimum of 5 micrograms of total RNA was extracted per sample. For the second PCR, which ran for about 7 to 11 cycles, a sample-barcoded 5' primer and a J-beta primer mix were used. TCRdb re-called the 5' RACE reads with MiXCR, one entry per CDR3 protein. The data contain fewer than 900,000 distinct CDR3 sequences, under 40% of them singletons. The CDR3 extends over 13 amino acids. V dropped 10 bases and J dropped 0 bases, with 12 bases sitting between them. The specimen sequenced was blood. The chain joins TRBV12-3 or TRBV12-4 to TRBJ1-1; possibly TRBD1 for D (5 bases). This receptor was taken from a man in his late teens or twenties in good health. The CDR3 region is CATTGGVNTEAFF. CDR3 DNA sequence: TGTGCCACAACCGGGGGGGTGAACACTGAAGCTTTCTTT.